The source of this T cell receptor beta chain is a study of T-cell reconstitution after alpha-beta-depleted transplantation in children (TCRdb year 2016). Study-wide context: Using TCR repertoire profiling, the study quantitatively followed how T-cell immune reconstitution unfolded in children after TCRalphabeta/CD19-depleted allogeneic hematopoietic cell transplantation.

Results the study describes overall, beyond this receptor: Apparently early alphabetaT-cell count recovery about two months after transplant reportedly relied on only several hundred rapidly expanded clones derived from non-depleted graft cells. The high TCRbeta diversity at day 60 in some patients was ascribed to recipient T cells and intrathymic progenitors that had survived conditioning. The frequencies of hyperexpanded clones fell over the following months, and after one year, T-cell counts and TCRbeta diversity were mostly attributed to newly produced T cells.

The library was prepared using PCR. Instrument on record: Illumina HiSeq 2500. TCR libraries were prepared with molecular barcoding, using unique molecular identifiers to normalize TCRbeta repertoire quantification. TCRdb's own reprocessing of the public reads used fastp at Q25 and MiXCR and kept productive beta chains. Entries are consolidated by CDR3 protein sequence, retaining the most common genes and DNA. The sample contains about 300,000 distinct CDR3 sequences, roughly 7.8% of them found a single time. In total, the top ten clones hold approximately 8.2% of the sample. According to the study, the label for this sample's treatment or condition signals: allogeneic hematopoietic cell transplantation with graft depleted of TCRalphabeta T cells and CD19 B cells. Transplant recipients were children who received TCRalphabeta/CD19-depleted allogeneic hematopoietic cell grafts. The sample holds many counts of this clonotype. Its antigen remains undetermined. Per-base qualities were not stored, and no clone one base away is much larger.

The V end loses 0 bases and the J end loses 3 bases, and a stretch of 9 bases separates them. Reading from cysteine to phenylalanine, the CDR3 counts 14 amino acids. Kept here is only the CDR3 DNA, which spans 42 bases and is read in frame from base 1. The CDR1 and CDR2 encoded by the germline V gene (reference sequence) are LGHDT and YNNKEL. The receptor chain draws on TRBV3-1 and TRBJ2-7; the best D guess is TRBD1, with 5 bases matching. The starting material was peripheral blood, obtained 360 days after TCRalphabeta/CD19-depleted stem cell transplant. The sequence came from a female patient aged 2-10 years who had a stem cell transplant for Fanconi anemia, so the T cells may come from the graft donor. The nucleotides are TGTGCCAGCAGCCAAGACAGGGTCAGCTACGAGCAGTACTTC. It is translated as CASSQDRVSYEQYF.